This is a list of T cell receptor beta chains from one sample in a study of blood T cell repertoires in COVID-19. Some clones are missing from TCRdb's copy, which holds only in-frame ones; the method was immunoSEQ multiplex PCR. The data show around 180,000 clones, about 91% seen once. The specimen was peripheral blood. The receptors stem from a woman in her twenties or thirties with acute or convalescent COVID-19. Both conserved end residues are part of each CDR3. D genes are given only for firm matches. The size field is filled for only some rows; it gives once, few, many or a size class.

j_call: TRBJ2-4; d_call: NA; clone_size: NA; v_call: TRBV29-1; cdr3_length: 13; cdr3_aa: CSVEDARVRLQYF; cdr3_nt: TGCAGCGTTGAAGATGCCAGGGTCCGGCTTCAGTACTTC
j_call: TRBJ2-3; d_call: NA; clone_size: NA; v_call: TRBV25-1; cdr3_length: 13; cdr3_aa: CASGTYGTDTQYF; cdr3_nt: TGTGCCAGCGGGACATACGGGACAGATACGCAGTATTTT
j_call: TRBJ1-1; d_call: TRBD1; clone_size: NA; v_call: TRBV5-4; cdr3_length: 15; cdr3_aa: CASSFRQGAETEAFF; cdr3_nt: TGTGCCAGCAGCTTCCGGCAGGGGGCGGAAACTGAAGCTTTCTTT
j_call: TRBJ2-7; d_call: TRBD1; clone_size: NA; v_call: TRBV4-1; cdr3_length: 14; cdr3_aa: CASSQAGQGYEQYF; cdr3_nt: TGCGCCAGCAGCCAAGCCGGACAGGGCTACGAGCAGTACTTC
j_call: TRBJ2-1; d_call: NA; clone_size: NA; v_call: TRBV28; cdr3_length: 18; cdr3_aa: CASSYTPGWGEATLKQFF; cdr3_nt: TGTGCCAGCAGTTACACCCCAGGTTGGGGGGAGGCCACGCTGAAGCAGTTCTTC
j_call: TRBJ2-6; d_call: TRBD1; clone_size: NA; v_call: TRBV24-1; cdr3_length: 18; cdr3_aa: CATSDRQGRGIGANVLTF; cdr3_nt: TGTGCCACCAGTGATCGACAGGGGAGAGGCATTGGGGCCAACGTCCTGACTTTC
j_call: TRBJ2-7; d_call: NA; clone_size: NA; v_call: TRBV14; cdr3_length: 13; cdr3_aa: CASSQVLTYEQYF; cdr3_nt: TGTGCCAGCAGCCAAGTTTTAACCTACGAGCAGTACTTC
j_call: TRBJ1-6; d_call: NA; clone_size: once; v_call: TRBV12-3/TRBV12-4; cdr3_length: 13; cdr3_aa: CASSVQAPSPLHF; cdr3_nt: TGTGCCAGCAGTGTACAGGCACCTTCACCCCTCCACTTT
j_call: TRBJ2-5; d_call: NA; clone_size: NA; v_call: TRBV3-1/TRBV3-2; cdr3_length: 13; cdr3_aa: CASRTGSQETQYF; cdr3_nt: TGTGCCAGCAGAACCGGGTCGCAAGAGACCCAGTACTTC
j_call: TRBJ2-1; d_call: TRBD1; clone_size: NA; v_call: TRBV6-5; cdr3_length: 14; cdr3_aa: CASFGWDRANEQFF; cdr3_nt: TGTGCCAGCTTTGGATGGGACAGGGCCAATGAGCAGTTCTTC
j_call: TRBJ1-5; d_call: TRBD1; clone_size: NA; v_call: TRBV28; cdr3_length: 14; cdr3_aa: CASKRRDRNQPQHF; cdr3_nt: TGTGCCAGCAAGCGCCGGGACAGGAATCAGCCCCAGCATTTT
j_call: TRBJ2-7; d_call: NA; clone_size: NA; v_call: TRBV27; cdr3_length: 15; cdr3_aa: CASSRGGTKLSEQYF; cdr3_nt: TGTGCCAGCAGTCGAGGCGGGACCAAGTTGAGCGAGCAGTACTTC
j_call: TRBJ2-2; d_call: NA; clone_size: once; v_call: TRBV28; cdr3_length: 16; cdr3_aa: CASSFSPDSAYGELFF; cdr3_nt: TGTGCCAGCAGTTTCTCCCCCGACAGCGCTTACGGGGAGCTGTTTTTT
j_call: TRBJ2-1; d_call: NA; clone_size: NA; v_call: TRBV4-1; cdr3_length: 15; cdr3_aa: CASSQEADTYNEQFF; cdr3_nt: TGCGCCAGCAGCCAAGAGGCTGATACCTACAATGAGCAGTTCTTC
j_call: TRBJ2-5; d_call: NA; clone_size: once; v_call: TRBV11-3; cdr3_length: 14; cdr3_aa: CASSFSAAKETQYF; cdr3_nt: TGTGCCAGCAGCTTTTCGGCAGCGAAAGAGACCCAGTACTTC
j_call: TRBJ1-5; d_call: NA; clone_size: NA; v_call: TRBV11-2; cdr3_length: 15; cdr3_aa: CASSLARHSNQPQHF; cdr3_nt: TGTGCCAGCAGCTTAGCCAGGCATAGCAATCAGCCCCAGCATTTT
j_call: TRBJ1-1; d_call: TRBD1; clone_size: few; v_call: TRBV5-1; cdr3_length: 14; cdr3_aa: CASAPGTVNTEAFF; cdr3_nt: TGCGCCAGCGCCCCCGGGACAGTGAACACTGAAGCTTTCTTT
j_call: TRBJ1-1; d_call: NA; clone_size: NA; v_call: TRBV29-1; cdr3_length: 10; cdr3_aa: CSVEGPEAFF; cdr3_nt: TGCAGCGTTGAAGGGCCGGAAGCTTTCTTT
j_call: TRBJ1-1; d_call: NA; clone_size: NA; v_call: TRBV12-5; cdr3_length: 14; cdr3_aa: CASGLTTENTEAFF; cdr3_nt: TGTGCTAGTGGTTTGACCACAGAAAACACTGAAGCTTTCTTT
j_call: TRBJ1-4; d_call: NA; clone_size: NA; v_call: TRBV28; cdr3_length: 16; cdr3_aa: CASSLKGAATNEKLFF; cdr3_nt: TGTGCCAGCAGTTTAAAAGGGGCAGCAACTAATGAAAAACTGTTTTTT
j_call: TRBJ1-5; d_call: TRBD1; clone_size: NA; v_call: TRBV2; cdr3_length: 13; cdr3_aa: CASSERGPQPQHF; cdr3_nt: TGTGCCAGCAGTGAGAGGGGGCCTCAGCCCCAGCATTTT
j_call: TRBJ2-5; d_call: TRBD2; clone_size: NA; v_call: TRBV28; cdr3_length: 19; cdr3_aa: CASSFGWGSGSGRGETQYF; cdr3_nt: TGTGCCAGCAGTTTTGGTTGGGGTTCAGGTAGCGGGAGAGGAGAGACCCAGTACTTC
j_call: TRBJ1-2; d_call: TRBD1; clone_size: NA; v_call: TRBV27; cdr3_length: 15; cdr3_aa: CASSPRTGAYYGYTF; cdr3_nt: TGTGCCAGCAGTCCGAGGACAGGGGCCTACTATGGCTACACCTTC
j_call: TRBJ2-2; d_call: TRBD2; clone_size: NA; v_call: TRBV25-1; cdr3_length: 14; cdr3_aa: CASRGLAVVGELFF; cdr3_nt: TGTGCCAGCAGGGGACTAGCGGTCGTCGGGGAGCTGTTTTTT
j_call: TRBJ1-6; d_call: NA; clone_size: NA; v_call: TRBV11-2; cdr3_length: 13; cdr3_aa: CASSLGKDSPLHF; cdr3_nt: TGTGCCAGCAGTCTAGGAAAGGATTCACCCCTCCACTTT
j_call: TRBJ2-1; d_call: NA; clone_size: NA; v_call: TRBV7-7; cdr3_length: 17; cdr3_aa: CASSLEAGARSYNEQFF; cdr3_nt: TGTGCTAGCAGCTTAGAAGCAGGGGCCCGCTCCTACAATGAGCAGTTCTTC
j_call: TRBJ1-1; d_call: NA; clone_size: NA; v_call: TRBV7-2; cdr3_length: 14; cdr3_aa: CASSLGGGTGEAFF; cdr3_nt: TGTGCCAGCAGCTTAGGCGGGGGCACGGGGGAAGCTTTCTTT